A selection of T cell receptor beta chains follows, all from one sample in a study of T cells in Graves' hyperthyroidism and ophthalmopathy. TCRdb independently ran MiXCR on the multiplex PCR reads; one entry per CDR3 protein. Here the sample spans 280,000 or so distinct CDR3 sequences, around 15% being singletons. The sample taken for sequencing was blood. The receptors here all came from a woman in her 50s with Graves' hyperthyroidism that later progressed to Graves' ophthalmopathy. Both conserved end residues are part of each CDR3. The D gene is left open where the match is weak. Only some rows state a clone size, as once, few, many or a class for expanded clones.

V gene,clone size,J gene,D gene,CDR3 protein,CDR3 DNA
TRBV7-3,few,TRBJ1-2,.,CASSLEQGGGYTF,TGTGCCAGCAGCTTAGAACAGGGAGGTGGCTACACCTTC
TRBV28,many,TRBJ2-1,TRBD2,CASSFPTSGRSNEQFF,TGTGCCAGCAGTTTTCCTACTAGCGGGAGAAGTAATGAGCAGTTCTTC
TRBV20-1,many,TRBJ2-7,TRBD1,CSASPGQGPYEQYF,TGCAGTGCTTCCCCGGGACAGGGCCCCTACGAGCAGTACTTC
TRBV27,many,TRBJ2-3,TRBD2,CASSPVRLAGPTDTQYF,TGTGCCAGCAGTCCCGTCAGACTAGCGGGACCCACAGATACGCAGTATTTT
TRBV5-1,many,TRBJ2-5,.,CASSFTGQETQYF,TGCGCCAGCAGCTTTACAGGCCAAGAGACCCAGTACTTC
TRBV28,.,TRBJ1-5,.,CASSLLGGQPQHF,TGTGCCAGCAGTTTATTGGGTGGACAGCCCCAGCATTTT
TRBV18,many,TRBJ2-7,TRBD1,CASSTGTGVGEQYF,TGTGCCAGCTCAACCGGGACAGGGGTTGGCGAGCAGTACTTC
TRBV7-2,many,TRBJ1-2,.,CASSDATGNYGYTF,TGTGCCAGCAGCGACGCGACGGGGAACTATGGCTACACCTTC
TRBV5-6,.,TRBJ1-1,.,CASSFRQSQAFF,TGTGCCAGCAGCTTTCGGCAGTCTCAAGCTTTCTTT
TRBV5-1,many,TRBJ1-2,.,CASSLTRYSGYTF,TGCGCCAGCAGCTTGACCCGTTATAGTGGCTACACCTTC
TRBV5-1,many,TRBJ1-1,.,CASSWGSGGEAFF,TGCGCCAGCAGCTGGGGTTCGGGAGGTGAAGCTTTCTTT
TRBV5-1,many,TRBJ1-5,TRBD1,CASSLATGQGDQPQHF,TGCGCCAGCAGCTTGGCCACGGGACAGGGTGACCAGCCCCAGCATTTT
TRBV19,few,TRBJ2-6,.,CASIDLSGANVLTF,TGTGCCAGTATAGACCTTTCTGGGGCCAACGTCCTGACTTTC
TRBV6-1,many,TRBJ1-2,TRBD1,CASRRDSLYGYTF,TGTGCCAGCAGAAGGGACAGCCTCTATGGCTACACCTTC
TRBV6-5,.,TRBJ1-4,TRBD1,CASSYFGTVNNEKLFF,TGTGCCAGCAGTTACTTTGGGACAGTAAATAATGAAAAACTGTTTTTT
TRBV20-1,.,TRBJ1-6,.,CSAAYNSPLHF,TGCAGTGCTGCCTATAATTCACCCCTCCACTTT
TRBV12-3/TRBV12-4,many,TRBJ1-2,.,CASSSQGHYGYTF,TGTGCCAGCAGTTCGCAGGGGCACTATGGCTACACCTTC
TRBV3-1,medium-sized,TRBJ1-5,.,CASSPFTYGMPQHF,TGTGCCAGCAGCCCCTTCACGTACGGGATGCCCCAGCATTTT
TRBV30,many,TRBJ1-2,.,CAWTAYRQRVKGLGYTF,TGTGCCTGGACTGCTTACCGACAGCGGGTTAAGGGTTTGGGCTACACCTTC
TRBV12-3/TRBV12-4,many,TRBJ1-1,TRBD1,CASSWGPGQRNTEAFF,TGTGCCAGCAGTTGGGGCCCGGGACAGCGGAACACTGAAGCTTTCTTT
TRBV9,.,TRBJ1-2,TRBD1,CASRDRAGYGYTF,TGTGCCAGCAGGGACAGGGCAGGCTATGGCTACACCTTC
TRBV5-1,.,TRBJ2-5,.,CASSESLGGETQYF,TGCGCCAGCAGCGAGTCCCTAGGGGGGGAGACCCAGTACTTC
TRBV7-9,many,TRBJ1-2,.,CASSYSRMGYGYTF,TGTGCCAGCAGCTACAGCAGGATGGGGTATGGCTACACCTTC
TRBV7-6,many,TRBJ2-7,.,CASLIIPHRGVGYEQYF,TGTGCCAGCCTAATCATACCCCACCGCGGGGTTGGCTACGAGCAGTACTTC
TRBV7-9,few,TRBJ1-6,.,CASSPSGINSPLHF,TGTGCCAGCAGCCCCAGCGGCATTAATTCACCCCTCCACTTT
TRBV24-1,many,TRBJ2-5,TRBD2,CATSDPAAGEETQYF,TGTGCCACCAGTGACCCGGCGGCGGGGGAAGAGACCCAGTACTTC
TRBV7-6,many,TRBJ2-3,.,CASSFVAGVPTDTQYF,TGTGCCAGCAGCTTTGTGGCAGGGGTACCCACAGATACGCAGTATTTT
TRBV3-1,many,TRBJ1-1,.,CASSQEAGSTEAFF,TGTGCCAGCAGCCAAGAGGCAGGGAGCACTGAAGCTTTCTTT
TRBV7-2,many,TRBJ2-1,TRBD2,CASSLFAGVGNEQFF,TGTGCCAGCAGCTTATTCGCGGGAGTAGGCAATGAGCAGTTCTTC
TRBV15,many,TRBJ2-7,.,CATSSRPGPFYEQYF,TGTGCCACCAGCAGCCGACCGGGCCCGTTCTACGAGCAGTACTTC
TRBV10-3,many,TRBJ1-1,TRBD1,CAISDRTGNTEAFF,TGTGCCATCAGTGACCGGACAGGTAACACTGAAGCTTTCTTT
TRBV30,many,TRBJ1-4,.,CAWSLGAATNEKLFF,TGTGCCTGGAGTCTAGGGGCTGCAACTAATGAAAAACTGTTTTTT
TRBV4-2,.,TRBJ2-6,.,CASSPKGAGANVLTF,TGTGCCAGCAGCCCAAAGGGTGCTGGGGCCAACGTCCTGACTTTC
TRBV9,few,TRBJ2-1,TRBD2,CASSPRVAGDNEQFF,TGTGCCAGCAGCCCTCGAGTAGCGGGAGACAATGAGCAGTTCTTC
TRBV5-1,many,TRBJ2-2,.,CASSFKRDSLRGELFF,TGCGCCAGCAGCTTTAAACGGGACTCCCTCCGCGGGGAGCTGTTTTTT
TRBV15,many,TRBJ1-5,.,CATSSGDGGGTRQPQHF,TGTGCCACCAGCAGTGGGGACGGGGGGGGAACTCGGCAGCCCCAGCATTTT
TRBV7-8,many,TRBJ2-1,.,CASCSGVGRNEQFF,TGTGCCAGCTGTAGCGGTGTCGGGCGCAATGAGCAGTTCTTC
TRBV5-1,many,TRBJ2-7,TRBD1,CASSSGTGTGLVYEQYF,TGCGCCAGCAGCTCAGGGACAGGGACGGGATTGGTCTACGAGCAGTACTTC
TRBV4-1,few,TRBJ2-7,.,CASSQASTRPLVYEQYF,TGCGCCAGCAGCCAAGCCTCCACTCGACCGTTAGTCTACGAGCAGTACTTC
TRBV27,many,TRBJ2-3,.,CASAQSTDTQYF,TGTGCCAGCGCACAGAGCACAGATACGCAGTATTTT
TRBV5-1,many,TRBJ2-7,.,CASSLFARGGFGEQYF,TGCGCCAGCAGCTTGTTTGCCAGGGGAGGTTTCGGCGAGCAGTACTTC
TRBV30,many,TRBJ2-5,.,CAWSRQVKETQYF,TGTGCCTGGAGTCGACAGGTGAAAGAGACCCAGTACTTC
TRBV7-3,many,TRBJ2-3,.,CASSLIQDTQYF,TGTGCCAGCAGCTTAATACAGGATACGCAGTATTTT
TRBV7-9,many,TRBJ2-5,TRBD2,CASRKTSGRRQETQYF,TGTGCCAGCAGAAAGACTAGCGGGAGGCGGCAAGAGACCCAGTACTTC
TRBV6-1,many,TRBJ2-3,TRBD2,CASSTPSGGASTDTQYF,TGTGCCAGCAGTACACCTAGCGGGGGAGCTAGCACAGATACGCAGTATTTT
TRBV20-1,few,TRBJ1-3,.,CSARVVSGNTIYF,TGCAGTGCTAGAGTGGTCTCTGGAAACACCATATATTTT
TRBV2,many,TRBJ2-2,TRBD2,CASSASSGRVTGELFF,TGTGCCAGCAGCGCATCTAGCGGGAGAGTAACCGGGGAGCTGTTTTTT
TRBV6-1,many,TRBJ1-1,TRBD1,CASSSFGPTGGDPEAFF,TGTGCCAGCAGCTCCTTTGGGCCTACAGGGGGCGACCCTGAAGCTTTCTTT
TRBV2,many,TRBJ1-5,.,CASSALRASNQPQHF,TGTGCCAGCAGTGCCCTACGGGCTAGCAATCAGCCCCAGCATTTT
TRBV28,many,TRBJ1-5,.,CASSQMGGSQPQHF,TGTGCCAGCAGTCAAATGGGTGGCAGTCAGCCCCAGCATTTT
TRBV6-1,many,TRBJ1-2,.,CASFGGGYTF,TGTGCCAGCTTCGGAGGGGGCTACACCTTC